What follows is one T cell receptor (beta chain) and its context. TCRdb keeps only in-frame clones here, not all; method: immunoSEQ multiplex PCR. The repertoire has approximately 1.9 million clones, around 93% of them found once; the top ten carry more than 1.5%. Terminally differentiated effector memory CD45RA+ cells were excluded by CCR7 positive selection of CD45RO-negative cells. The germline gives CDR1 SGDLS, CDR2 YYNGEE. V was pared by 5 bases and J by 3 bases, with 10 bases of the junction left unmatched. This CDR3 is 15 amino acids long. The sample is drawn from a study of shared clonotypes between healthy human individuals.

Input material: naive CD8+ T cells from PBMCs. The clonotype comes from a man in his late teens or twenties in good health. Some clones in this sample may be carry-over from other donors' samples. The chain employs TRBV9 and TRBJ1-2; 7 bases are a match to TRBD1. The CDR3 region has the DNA TGTGCCAGCAGTCAGAACCTGGGACAGCACTATGGCTACACCTTC. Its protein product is CASSQNLGQHYGYTF.